Included here is one TCR beta chain sequence, with context. What it binds is not known. The sample belongs to a study of shared clonotypes between healthy human individuals. Study-level information: The donors, two women and a few men, were aged 18 to 49.

The repertoire was sequenced with immunoSEQ multiplex PCR; TCRdb's copy has only in-frame clones and lacks some. The sample lists approximately 1.4 million clones, approximately 98% occurring once. General study findings and limits: Sorted-subset sequencing was shown by rarefaction to be incomplete despite large depth.

All participating donors were Caucasian adults from Nashville, Tennessee. The sample consisted of naive CD4+ T cells sorted from blood. Subset defined: CD45RA+ positively selected. The origin of this receptor is a man aged 25 to 40 in good health.

DNA for the CDR3: TGTGCCAGCAGCCCCCGCGGGGTCCGCACAGATACGCAGTATTTT. The encoded protein is CASSPRGVRTDTQYF. The V call is TRBV7-8, the J call TRBJ2-3; possible D gene TRBD2, 6 bases. Trimming stripped 5 bases from V and 1 base from J, with 13 bases between. There are 15 residues in the CDR3. The germline gives CDR1 SGHVS, CDR2 FQNEAQ.